This TCR beta chain was recorded in a study of blood T cell repertoires in COVID-19. Data came from immunoSEQ multiplex PCR; TCRdb stores just in-frame clones and leaves some out. The data hold around 68,000 clones, with around 87% observed a single time. This CDR3 region has 15 residues. The germline V gene encodes CDR1 MRHNA and CDR2 SNTAGT. Trimming left V 4 bases short and J 5 bases short, with 14 bases between. The sequenced sample consisted of peripheral blood. The sequence was obtained from a man in his forties or fifties with COVID-19, enrolled during active disease. The genes are TRBV6-4 and TRBJ2-2, with D tentatively TRBD1 (6 bases). Here the CDR3 reads CASSAQGFGTGELFF. As DNA, the CDR3 is TGTGCCAGCAGTGCTCAGGGGTTCGGGACCGGGGAGCTGTTTTTT.